This T cell receptor (beta chain) was captured by sequencing in a study of T-cell memory formation after mild COVID-19. Overall study results and limits: Clones that shrank (day 15 to 85) were balanced CD4/CD8, whereas later expanders leaned CD4+.

TCRdb processed the 5' RACE reads anew with MiXCR; each CDR3 protein has one entry. The table shows about 180,000 distinct CDR3 sequences, with around 15% occurring only once. The V gene's germline CDR1 is SGHTA and CDR2 FQGNSA. V lost 5 bases and J 4 bases, leaving 11 bases between the germline ends. The CDR3 runs 13 residues. As for this clonotype: Antigen unknown.

This chain links TRBV7-2 with TRBJ2-5; D is ambiguous. This TCR derives from an adult woman who had mild COVID-19 (a few samples of this study predate the infection). Cell type and time point are not known. Sequencing was done on a sample of PBMCs or a T cell subset sorted from them (not recorded which). The CDR3 protein is CASSPPDLETQYF. The CDR3 DNA sequence: TGTGCCAGCAGCCCCCCCGATCTAGAGACCCAGTACTTC.